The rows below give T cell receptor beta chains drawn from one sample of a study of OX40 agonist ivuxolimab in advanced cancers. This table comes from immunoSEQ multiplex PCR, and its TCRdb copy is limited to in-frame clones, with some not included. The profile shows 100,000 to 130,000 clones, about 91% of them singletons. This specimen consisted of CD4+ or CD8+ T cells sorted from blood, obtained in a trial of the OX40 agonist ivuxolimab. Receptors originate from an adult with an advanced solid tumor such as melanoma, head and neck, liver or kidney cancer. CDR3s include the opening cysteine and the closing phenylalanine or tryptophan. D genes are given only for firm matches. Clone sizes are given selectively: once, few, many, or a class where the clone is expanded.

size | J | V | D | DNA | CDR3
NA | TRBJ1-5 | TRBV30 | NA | TGTGCCATGGAATCAGGGAGCAATCAGCCCCAGCATTTT | CAMESGSNQPQHF
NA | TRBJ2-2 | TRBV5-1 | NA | TGCGCCAGCAGATTTGACGGGAACACCGGGGAACTGTTTTTT | CASRFDGNTGELFF
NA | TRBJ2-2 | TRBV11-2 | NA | TGTGCCAGCAGCTTAAGCAGCGCCGCGAACACCGGGGAGCTGTTTTTT | CASSLSSAANTGELFF
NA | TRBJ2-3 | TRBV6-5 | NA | TGTGCCAGCAGAAGAACTATTCCCCTCACAGATACGCAGTATTTT | CASRRTIPLTDTQYF
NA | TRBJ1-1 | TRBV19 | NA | TGTGCCAGTAGTATACCGGGAGGGAAAGGAAGGCCCCGAGACACTGAAGCTTTCTTT | CASSIPGGKGRPRDTEAFF
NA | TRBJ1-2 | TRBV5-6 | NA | TGTGCCAGCAGCTTGTCAGGCAGGGTCTATGGCTACACCTTC | CASSLSGRVYGYTF
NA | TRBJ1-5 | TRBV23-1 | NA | TGCGCCAGCAGCGGCAATCAGCCCCAGCATTTT | CASSGNQPQHF
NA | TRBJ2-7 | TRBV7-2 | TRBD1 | TGTGCCAGCAGCCCGACATGGGACAGAATCCACGAGCAGTACTTC | CASSPTWDRIHEQYF
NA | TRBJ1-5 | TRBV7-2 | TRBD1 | TGTGCCAGCAGCCGGGACAGAAGCAATCAGCCCCAGCATTTT | CASSRDRSNQPQHF
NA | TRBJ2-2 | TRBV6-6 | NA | TGTGCCAGCAGTTACCGGGGCTTGAACACCGGGGAGCTGTTTTTT | CASSYRGLNTGELFF
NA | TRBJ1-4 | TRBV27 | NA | TGTGCCAGCAGTTTACAGCTGGGAGGAGAAAAACTGTTTTTT | CASSLQLGGEKLFF
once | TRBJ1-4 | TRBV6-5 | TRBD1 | TGTGCCAGCAGTGCTAGGGGGCTGGACGAAAAACTGTTTTTT | CASSARGLDEKLFF
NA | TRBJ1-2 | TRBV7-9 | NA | TGTGCCAGCAGCCCGAAATCACAGGGAAATGGCTACACCTTC | CASSPKSQGNGYTF
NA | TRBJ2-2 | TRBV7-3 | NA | TGTGCCAGCAGCTTTCAGTTGAACACCGGGGAGCTGTTTTTT | CASSFQLNTGELFF
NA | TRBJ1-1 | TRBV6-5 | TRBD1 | TGTGCCAGCAGTTGGCAGGGGGGCACGAACACTGAAGCTTTCTTT | CASSWQGGTNTEAFF
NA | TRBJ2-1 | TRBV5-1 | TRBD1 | TGCGCCAGCAGCAGTCCCCGACAGGGCCGTTGGGGATTCCAGTTCTTC | CASSSPRQGRWGFQFF
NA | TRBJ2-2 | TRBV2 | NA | TGTGCCAGCACTCGGAACACCGGGGAGCTGTTTTTT | CASTRNTGELFF
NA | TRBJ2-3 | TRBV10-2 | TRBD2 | TGCGCCAGCAAACGAGAACTAGCGAAAGATACGCAGTATTTT | CASKRELAKDTQYF
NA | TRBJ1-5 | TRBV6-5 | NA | TGTGCCAGCAGTACCTTCGGGGGGGCCAATCAGCCCCAGCATTTT | CASSTFGGANQPQHF
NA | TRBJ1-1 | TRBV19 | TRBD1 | TGTGCCAGCCACCCTCCGGGACAGGGTCGGGGAAAGAACACTGAAGCTTTCTTT | CASHPPGQGRGKNTEAFF
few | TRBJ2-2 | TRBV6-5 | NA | TGTGCCAGCAGTTACACCACAGGGTACACCGGGGAGCTGTTTTTT | CASSYTTGYTGELFF
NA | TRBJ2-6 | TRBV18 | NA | TGTGCCAGCTCACCACCGGGCGGGGCCAACGTCCTGACTTTC | CASSPPGGANVLTF
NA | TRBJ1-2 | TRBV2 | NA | TGTGCCAGCAGTGAGGGGGCGTCTGATGGCTACACCTTC | CASSEGASDGYTF
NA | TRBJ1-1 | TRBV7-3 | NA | TGTGCCAGCAGCTTATCAGCCAGTATGAACACTGAAGCTTTCTTT | CASSLSASMNTEAFF
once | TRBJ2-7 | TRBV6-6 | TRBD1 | TGTGCCAGCAGGCCGGGACAGGGAGCTCCCGAGCAGTACTTC | CASRPGQGAPEQYF
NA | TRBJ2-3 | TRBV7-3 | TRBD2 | TGTGCCAGCAGCTCGACCCTGACGGGGAGGGCAACAGATACGCAGTATTTT | CASSSTLTGRATDTQYF
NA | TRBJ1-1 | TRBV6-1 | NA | TGTGCCAGCAGTGACCCAAGGGTGGGGACAACGGGGACTGAAGCTTTCTTT | CASSDPRVGTTGTEAFF
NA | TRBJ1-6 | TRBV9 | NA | TGTGCCAGCAGCCCAGGATGGGGTGATTCACCCCTCCACTTT | CASSPGWGDSPLHF
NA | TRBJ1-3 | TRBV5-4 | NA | TGTGCCAGCAGCATTGACAGACCCTCTGGAAACACCATATATTTT | CASSIDRPSGNTIYF
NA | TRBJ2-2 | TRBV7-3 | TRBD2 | TGTGCCAGCAGATCCCCGGGTAGCGGGACCGGGGAGCTGTTTTTT | CASRSPGSGTGELFF
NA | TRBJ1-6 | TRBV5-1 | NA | TGCGCCAGCAGCTCTGGCCAGGTTGACTCACCCCTCCACTTT | CASSSGQVDSPLHF
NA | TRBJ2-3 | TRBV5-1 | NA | TGCGCCAGCAGCTTTGTCTCTAGCACAGATACGCAGTATTTT | CASSFVSSTDTQYF
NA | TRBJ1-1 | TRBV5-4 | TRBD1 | TGTGCCAGCAGGGAACAGGGGGCAAGCACTGAAGCTTTCTTT | CASREQGASTEAFF
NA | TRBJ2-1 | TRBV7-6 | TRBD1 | TGTGCCAGCAGCTTAGTCGTCAGGGGGTACAACAATGAGCAGTTCTTC | CASSLVVRGYNNEQFF
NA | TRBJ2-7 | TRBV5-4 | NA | TGTGCCAGCAGCCCACGAGGGGGAGACTACGAGCAGTACTTC | CASSPRGGDYEQYF
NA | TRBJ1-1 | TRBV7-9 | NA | TGTGCCTCAAGGGGGGGTACAGGCAACACTGAAGCTTTCTTT | CASRGGTGNTEAFF
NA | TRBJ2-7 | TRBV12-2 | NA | TGTGCAAGTCGCCCCTCCCGGTTGGCGGGAGCAAAGTACGAGCAGTACTTC | CASRPSRLAGAKYEQYF
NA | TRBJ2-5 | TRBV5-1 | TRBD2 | TGCGCCAGCAGCTGGAGAACTAGCGGGGGGACGAAAGAAGAGACCCAGTACTTC | CASSWRTSGGTKEETQYF
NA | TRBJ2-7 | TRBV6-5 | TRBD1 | TGTGCCAGCAGGACCGGGACAGGGGGGCAGTACTTC | CASRTGTGGQYF
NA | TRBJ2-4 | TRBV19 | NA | TGTGCCAGTAGTTCTGAGGGGCAAATAAACATTCAGTACTTC | CASSSEGQINIQYF
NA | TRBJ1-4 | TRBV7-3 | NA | TGTGCCAGCAGCTTAGATCCGCCGACGGAAAAACTGTTTTTT | CASSLDPPTEKLFF
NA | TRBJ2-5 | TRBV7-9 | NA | TGTGCCAGCAGCCAAGATCGCGCTAGGGGAGAGACCCAGTACTTC | CASSQDRARGETQYF
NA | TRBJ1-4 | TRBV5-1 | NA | TGCGCCAGCAGTTACAGGGAGGGTGAAAAACTGTTTTTT | CASSYREGEKLFF
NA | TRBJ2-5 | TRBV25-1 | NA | TGTGCCAGCAGGGTAGGGGAGACCCAGTACTTC | CASRVGETQYF
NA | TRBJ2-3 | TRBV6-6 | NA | TGTGCCAGCAGTTCGAACAGGGCCACAGATACGCAGTATTTT | CASSSNRATDTQYF
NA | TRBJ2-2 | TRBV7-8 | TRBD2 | TGTGCCAGCAGCTCCACTAGCGGGGGGCGCACCGGGGAGCTGTTTTTT | CASSSTSGGRTGELFF
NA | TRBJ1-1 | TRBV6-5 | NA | TGTGCCAGCAGTTCCCCCCCGGATGGGGCGGGTGAAGCTTTCTTT | CASSSPPDGAGEAFF
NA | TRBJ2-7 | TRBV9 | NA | TGTGCCAGCAGCGTCTCGGGTCGTCGTAACTACGAGCAGTACTTC | CASSVSGRRNYEQYF
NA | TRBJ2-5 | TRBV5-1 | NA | TGCGCCAGCAGGGAGACCCAGTACTTC | CASRETQYF
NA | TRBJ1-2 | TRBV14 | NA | TGTGCCAGCAGCCAGGGAAAGATCTATGGCTACACCTTC | CASSQGKIYGYTF
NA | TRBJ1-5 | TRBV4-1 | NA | TGCGCCACCGGAGCTTATCAGCCCCAGCATTTT | CATGAYQPQHF
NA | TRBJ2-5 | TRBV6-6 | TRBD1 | TGTGCCAGCGCAACAGGGGGCGAGACCCAGTACTTC | CASATGGETQYF
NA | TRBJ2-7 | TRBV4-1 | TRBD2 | TGCGCCAGCAGCCAAGATGGGGCTAGCGGCTACGAGCAGTACTTC | CASSQDGASGYEQYF